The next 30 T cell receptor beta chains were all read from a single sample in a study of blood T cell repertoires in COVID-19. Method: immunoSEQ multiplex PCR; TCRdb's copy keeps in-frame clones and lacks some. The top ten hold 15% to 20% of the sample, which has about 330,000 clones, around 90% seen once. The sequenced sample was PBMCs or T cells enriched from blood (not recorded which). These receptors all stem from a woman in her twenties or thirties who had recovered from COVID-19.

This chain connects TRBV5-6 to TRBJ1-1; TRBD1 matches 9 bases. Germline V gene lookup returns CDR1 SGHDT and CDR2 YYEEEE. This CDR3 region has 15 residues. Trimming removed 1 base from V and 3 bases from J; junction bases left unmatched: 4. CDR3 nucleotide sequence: TGTGCCAGCAGCTTGCGTTGGACAGGGGACACTGAAGCTTTCTTT. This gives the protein CASSLRWTGDTEAFF.

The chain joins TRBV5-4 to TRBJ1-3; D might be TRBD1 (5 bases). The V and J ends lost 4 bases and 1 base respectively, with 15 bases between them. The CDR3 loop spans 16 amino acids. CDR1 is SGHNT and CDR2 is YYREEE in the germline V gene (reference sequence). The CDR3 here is CASSGVQGNSGNTIYF. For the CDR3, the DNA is TGTGCCAGCAGCGGGGTGCAGGGAAATTCTGGAAACACCATATATTTT.

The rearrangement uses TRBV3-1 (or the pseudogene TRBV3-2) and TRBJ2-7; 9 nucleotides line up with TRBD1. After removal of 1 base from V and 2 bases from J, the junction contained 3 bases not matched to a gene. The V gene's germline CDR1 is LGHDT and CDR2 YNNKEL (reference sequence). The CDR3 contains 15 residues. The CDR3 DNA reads TGTGCCAGCAGCCAAGGGGGACAGGGACCCTACGAGCAGTACTTC. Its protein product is CASSQGGQGPYEQYF.

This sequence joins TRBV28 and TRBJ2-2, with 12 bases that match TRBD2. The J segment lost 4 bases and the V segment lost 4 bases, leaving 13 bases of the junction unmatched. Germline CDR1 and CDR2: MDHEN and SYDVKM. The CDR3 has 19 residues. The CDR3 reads CASSSFQWLAGGFTGELFF. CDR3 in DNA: TGTGCCAGCAGTTCATTCCAGTGGCTAGCGGGAGGGTTCACCGGGGAGCTGTTTTTT.

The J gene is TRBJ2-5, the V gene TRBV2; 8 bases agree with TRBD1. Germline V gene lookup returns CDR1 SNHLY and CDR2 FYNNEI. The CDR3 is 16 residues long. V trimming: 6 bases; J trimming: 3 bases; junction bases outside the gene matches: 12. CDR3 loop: CASRIGESGGKETQYF. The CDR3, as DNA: TGTGCCAGCAGAATAGGGGAATCAGGGGGCAAAGAGACCCAGTACTTC.

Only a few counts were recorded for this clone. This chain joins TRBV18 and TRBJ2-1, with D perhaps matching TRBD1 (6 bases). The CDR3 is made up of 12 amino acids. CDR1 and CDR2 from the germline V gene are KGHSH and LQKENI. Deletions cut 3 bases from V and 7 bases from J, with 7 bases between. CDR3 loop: CASSPGANEQFF. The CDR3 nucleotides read TGTGCCAGCTCACCGGGGGCGAATGAGCAGTTCTTC.

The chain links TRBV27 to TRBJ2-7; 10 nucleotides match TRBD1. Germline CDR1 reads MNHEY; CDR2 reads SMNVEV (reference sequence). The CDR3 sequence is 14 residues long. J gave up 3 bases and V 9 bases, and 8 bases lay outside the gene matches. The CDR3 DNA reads TGTGCCAGTGCCTGGACAGGGGGAAGCTACGAGCAGTACTTC. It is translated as CASAWTGGSYEQYF.

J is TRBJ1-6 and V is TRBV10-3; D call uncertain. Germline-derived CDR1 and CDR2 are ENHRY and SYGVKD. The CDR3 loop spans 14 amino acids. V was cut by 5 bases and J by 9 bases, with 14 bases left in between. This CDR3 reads CAISNAGEASPLHF. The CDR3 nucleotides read TGTGCCATCAGTAACGCGGGCGAAGCTTCACCCCTCCACTTT.

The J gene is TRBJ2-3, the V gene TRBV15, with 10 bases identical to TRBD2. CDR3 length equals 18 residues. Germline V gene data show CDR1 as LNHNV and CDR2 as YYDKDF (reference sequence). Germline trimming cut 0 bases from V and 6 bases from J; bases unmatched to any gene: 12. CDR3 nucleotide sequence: TGTGCCACCAGCAGAGATCTCAGCGGGAGGGCTCATTTGGATACGCAGTATTTT. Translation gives CATSRDLSGRAHLDTQYF. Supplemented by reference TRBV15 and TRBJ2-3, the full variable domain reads DAMVIQNPRYQVTQFGKPVTLSCSQTLNHNVMYWYQQKSSQAPKLLFHYYDKDFNNEADTPDNFQSRRPNTSFCFLDIRSPGLGDTAMYLCATSRDLSGRAHLDTQYFGPGTRLTVL.

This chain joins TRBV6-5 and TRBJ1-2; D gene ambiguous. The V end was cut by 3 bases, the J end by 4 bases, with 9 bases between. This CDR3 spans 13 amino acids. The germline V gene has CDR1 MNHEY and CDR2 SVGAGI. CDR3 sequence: CASSYGERYGYTF. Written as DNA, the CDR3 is TGTGCCAGCAGTTATGGGGAGCGCTATGGCTACACCTTC.

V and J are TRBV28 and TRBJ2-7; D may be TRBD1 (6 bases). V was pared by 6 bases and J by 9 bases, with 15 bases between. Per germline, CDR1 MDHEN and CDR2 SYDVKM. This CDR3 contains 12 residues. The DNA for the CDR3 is TGTGCCAGCAGGGGGGCCGCAGGGCCGCAGTACTTC. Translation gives CASRGAAGPQYF.

The CDR3 spells CASGARARSQHF. CDR3 bases: TGTGCCAGTGGGGCCAGGGCCAGGTCCCAGCATTTT. The gene calls are TRBV19 and TRBJ1-5, with D maybe TRBD1 (5 bases). Trimming stripped 8 bases from V and 11 bases from J, with 16 bases between. The CDR3 sequence is 12 residues long. Germline V gene data show CDR1 as LNHDA and CDR2 as SQIVND (reference sequence).

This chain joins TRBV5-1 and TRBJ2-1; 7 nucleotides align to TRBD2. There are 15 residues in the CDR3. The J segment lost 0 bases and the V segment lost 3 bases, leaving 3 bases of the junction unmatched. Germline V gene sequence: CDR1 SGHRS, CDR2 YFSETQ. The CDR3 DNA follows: TGCGCCAGCAGCTATACTAGCGACTCCTACAATGAGCAGTTCTTC. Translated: CASSYTSDSYNEQFF. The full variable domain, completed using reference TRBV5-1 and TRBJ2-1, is KAGVTQTPRYLIKTRGQQVTLSCSPISGHRSVSWYQQTPGQGLQFLFEYFSETQRNKGNFPGRFSGRQFSNSRSEMNVSTLELGDSALYLCASSYTSDSYNEQFFGPGTRLTVL.

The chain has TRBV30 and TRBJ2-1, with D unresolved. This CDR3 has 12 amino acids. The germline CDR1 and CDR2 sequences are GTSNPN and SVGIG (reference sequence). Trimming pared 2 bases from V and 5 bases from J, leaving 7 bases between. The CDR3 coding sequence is TGTGCCTGGAGTCCGAACAACAATGAGCAGTTCTTC. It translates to CAWSPNNNEQFF.

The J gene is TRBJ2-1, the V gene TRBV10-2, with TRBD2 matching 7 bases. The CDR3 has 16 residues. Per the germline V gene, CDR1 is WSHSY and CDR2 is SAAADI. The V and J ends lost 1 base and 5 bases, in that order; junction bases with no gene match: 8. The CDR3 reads CASSEWTSRRNNEQFF. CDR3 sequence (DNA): TGCGCCAGCAGTGAGTGGACTAGTCGCCGGAACAATGAGCAGTTCTTC.

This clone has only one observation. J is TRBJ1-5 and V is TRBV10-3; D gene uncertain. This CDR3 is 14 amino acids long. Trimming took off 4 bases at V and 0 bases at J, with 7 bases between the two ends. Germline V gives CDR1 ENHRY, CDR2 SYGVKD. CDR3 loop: CAISASLSNQPQHF. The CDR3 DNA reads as TGTGCCATCAGTGCAAGCCTTAGCAATCAGCCCCAGCATTTT.

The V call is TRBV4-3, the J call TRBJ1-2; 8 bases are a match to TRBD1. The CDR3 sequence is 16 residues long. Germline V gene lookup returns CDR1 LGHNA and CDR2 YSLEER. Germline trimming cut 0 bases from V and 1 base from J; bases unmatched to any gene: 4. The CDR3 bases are TGCGCCAGCAGCCAAGATACAGGGGGGTATAACTATGGCTACACCTTC. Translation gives CASSQDTGGYNYGYTF.

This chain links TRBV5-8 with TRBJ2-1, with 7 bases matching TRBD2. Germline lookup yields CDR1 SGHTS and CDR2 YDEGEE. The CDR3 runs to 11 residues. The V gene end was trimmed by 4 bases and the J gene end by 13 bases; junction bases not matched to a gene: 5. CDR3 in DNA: TGTGCCAGCAGCCCCCGACTAGCCCAGTTCTTC. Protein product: CASSPRLAQFF. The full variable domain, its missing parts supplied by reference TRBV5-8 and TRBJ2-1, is EAGVTQSPTHLIKTRGQQATLRCSPISGHTSVYWYQQALGLGLQFLLWYDEGEERNRGNFPPRFSGRQFPNYSSELNVNALELEDSALYLCASSPRLAQFFGPGTRLTVL.

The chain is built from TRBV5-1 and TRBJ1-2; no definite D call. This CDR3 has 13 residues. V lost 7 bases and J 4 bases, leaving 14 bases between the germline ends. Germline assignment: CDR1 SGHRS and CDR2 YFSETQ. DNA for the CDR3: TGCGCCAGCTCGGTAGGAGGTTCCTATGGCTACACCTTC. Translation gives CASSVGGSYGYTF.

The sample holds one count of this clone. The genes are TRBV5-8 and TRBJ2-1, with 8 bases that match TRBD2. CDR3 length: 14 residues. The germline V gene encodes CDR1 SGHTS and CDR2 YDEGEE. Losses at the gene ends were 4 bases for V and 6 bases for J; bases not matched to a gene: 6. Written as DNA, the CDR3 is TGTGCCAGCAGCCGGGAGGGGGTTGTCAATGAGCAGTTCTTC. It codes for CASSREGVVNEQFF.

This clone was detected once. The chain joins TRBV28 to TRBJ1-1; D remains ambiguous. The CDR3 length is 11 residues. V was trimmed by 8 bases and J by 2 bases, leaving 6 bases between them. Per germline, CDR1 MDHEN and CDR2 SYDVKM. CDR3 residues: CASQVNTEAFF. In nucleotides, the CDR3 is TGTGCCAGCCAGGTAAACACTGAAGCTTTCTTT.

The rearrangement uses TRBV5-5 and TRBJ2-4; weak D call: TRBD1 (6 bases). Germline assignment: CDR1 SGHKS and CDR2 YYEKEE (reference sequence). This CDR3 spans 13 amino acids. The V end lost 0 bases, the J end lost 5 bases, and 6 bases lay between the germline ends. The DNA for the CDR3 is TGTGCCAGCAGCTTGGAGGGGGAAAACATTCAGTACTTC. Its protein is CASSLEGENIQYF.

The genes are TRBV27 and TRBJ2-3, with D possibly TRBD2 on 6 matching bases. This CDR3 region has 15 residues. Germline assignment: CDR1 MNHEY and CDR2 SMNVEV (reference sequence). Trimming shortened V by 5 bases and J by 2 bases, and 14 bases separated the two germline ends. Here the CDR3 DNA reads TGTGCCAGCAGTCTGGAGGGCCTAATCACAGATACGCAGTATTTT. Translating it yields CASSLEGLITDTQYF.

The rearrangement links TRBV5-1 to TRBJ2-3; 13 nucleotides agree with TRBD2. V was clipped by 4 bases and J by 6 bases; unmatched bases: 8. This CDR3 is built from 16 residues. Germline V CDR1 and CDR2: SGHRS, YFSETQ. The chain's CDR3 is CASSAGTSGDWDTQYF. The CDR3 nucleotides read TGCGCCAGCAGCGCAGGGACTAGCGGGGATTGGGATACGCAGTATTTT.

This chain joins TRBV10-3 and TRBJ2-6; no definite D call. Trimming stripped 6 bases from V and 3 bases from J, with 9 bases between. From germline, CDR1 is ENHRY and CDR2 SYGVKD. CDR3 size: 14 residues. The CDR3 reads CAISSLVGANVLTF. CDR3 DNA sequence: TGTGCCATCAGCTCCCTCGTTGGGGCCAACGTCCTGACTTTC.

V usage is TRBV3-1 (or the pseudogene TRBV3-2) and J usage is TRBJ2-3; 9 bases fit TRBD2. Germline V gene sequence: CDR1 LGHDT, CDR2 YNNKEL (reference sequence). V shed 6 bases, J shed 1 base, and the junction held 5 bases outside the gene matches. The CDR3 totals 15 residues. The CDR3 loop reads CASRTTSGRTDTQYF. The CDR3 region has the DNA TGTGCCAGCAGAACGACTAGCGGCCGCACAGATACGCAGTATTTT.

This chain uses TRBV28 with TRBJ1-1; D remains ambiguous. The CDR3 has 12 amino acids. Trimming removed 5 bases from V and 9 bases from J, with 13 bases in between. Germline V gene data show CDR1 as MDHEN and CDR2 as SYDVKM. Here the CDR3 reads CASSPPYGQAFF. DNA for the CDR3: TGTGCCAGCAGTCCCCCGTATGGGCAAGCTTTCTTT. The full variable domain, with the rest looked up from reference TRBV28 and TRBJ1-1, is DVKVTQSSRYLVKRTGEKVFLECVQDMDHENMFWYRQDPGLGLRLIYFSYDVKMKEKGDIPEGYSVSREKKERFSLILESASTNQTSMYLCASSPPYGQAFFGQGTRLTVV.

The CDR3 reads CASRPTGSGNTIYF. The CDR3 nucleotides are TGTGCCAGTAGACCGACAGGCTCTGGAAACACCATATATTTT. This sequence joins TRBV19 and TRBJ1-3, with TRBD1 as a possible D gene (6 bases). CDR1 LNHDA and CDR2 SQIVND come from the germline V gene (reference sequence). CDR3 length equals 14 residues. Trimming cost V 6 bases and J 0 bases, with 9 bases left between them.

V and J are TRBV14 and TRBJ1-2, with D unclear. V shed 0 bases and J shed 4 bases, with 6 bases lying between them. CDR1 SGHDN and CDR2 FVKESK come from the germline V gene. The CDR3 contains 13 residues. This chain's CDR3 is CASSQDRFYGYTF. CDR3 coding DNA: TGTGCCAGCAGCCAAGACAGGTTCTATGGCTACACCTTC.

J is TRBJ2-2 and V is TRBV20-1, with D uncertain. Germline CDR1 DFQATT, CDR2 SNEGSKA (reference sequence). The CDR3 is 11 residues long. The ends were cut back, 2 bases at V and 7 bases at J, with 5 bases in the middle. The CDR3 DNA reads TGCAGTGCTAGACTAGTCGGGGAGCTGTTTTTT. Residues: CSARLVGELFF.